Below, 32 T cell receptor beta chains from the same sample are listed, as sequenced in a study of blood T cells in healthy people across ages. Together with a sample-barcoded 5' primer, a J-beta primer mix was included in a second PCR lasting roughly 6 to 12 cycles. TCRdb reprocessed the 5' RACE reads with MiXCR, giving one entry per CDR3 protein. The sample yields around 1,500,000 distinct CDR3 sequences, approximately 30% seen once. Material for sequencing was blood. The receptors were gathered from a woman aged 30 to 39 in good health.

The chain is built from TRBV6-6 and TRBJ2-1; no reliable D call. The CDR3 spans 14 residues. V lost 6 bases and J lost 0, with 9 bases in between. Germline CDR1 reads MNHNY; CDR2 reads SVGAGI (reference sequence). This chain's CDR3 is CASRWPSSYNEQFF. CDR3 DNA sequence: TGTGCCAGCAGGTGGCCGAGCTCCTACAATGAGCAGTTCTTC.

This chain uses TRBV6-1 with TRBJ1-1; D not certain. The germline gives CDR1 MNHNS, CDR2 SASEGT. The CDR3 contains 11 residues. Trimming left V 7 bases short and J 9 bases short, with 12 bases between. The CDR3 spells CASNGPTQAFF. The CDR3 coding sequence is TGTGCCAGCAACGGACCGACTCAAGCTTTCTTT.

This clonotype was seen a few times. In nucleotides, the CDR3 is TGCGCCAGCAGCTTGGCCGGGGGAAGGCTCTTTTATGGCTACACCTTC. It translates to CASSLAGGRLFYGYTF. This chain uses TRBV5-1 with TRBJ1-2, with D maybe TRBD1 (5 bases). Germline CDR1 reads SGHRS; CDR2 reads YFSETQ. V was shortened by 0 bases and J by 5 bases, with 17 bases between the two germline ends. The CDR3 length is 16 residues.

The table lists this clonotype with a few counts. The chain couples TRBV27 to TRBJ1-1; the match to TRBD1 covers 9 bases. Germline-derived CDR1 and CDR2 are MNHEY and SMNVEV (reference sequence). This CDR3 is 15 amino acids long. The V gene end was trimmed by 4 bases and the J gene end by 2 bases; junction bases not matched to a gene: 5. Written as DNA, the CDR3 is TGTGCCAGCAGTTATACAGGGGGCCTTAACACTGAAGCTTTCTTT. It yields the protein CASSYTGGLNTEAFF.

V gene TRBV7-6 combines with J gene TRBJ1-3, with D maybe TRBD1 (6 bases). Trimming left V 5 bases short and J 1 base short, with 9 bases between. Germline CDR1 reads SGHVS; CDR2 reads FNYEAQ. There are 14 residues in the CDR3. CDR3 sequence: CASSTQGSGNTIYF. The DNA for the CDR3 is TGTGCCAGCAGCACTCAGGGGTCTGGAAACACCATATATTTT.

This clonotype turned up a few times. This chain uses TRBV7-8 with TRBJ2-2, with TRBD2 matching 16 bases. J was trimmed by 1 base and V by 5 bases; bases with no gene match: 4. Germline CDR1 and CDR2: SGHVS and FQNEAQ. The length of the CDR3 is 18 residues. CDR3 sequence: CASSPGLAGGMNTGELFF. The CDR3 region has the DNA TGTGCCAGCAGCCCGGGACTAGCGGGAGGGATGAACACCGGGGAGCTGTTTTTT.

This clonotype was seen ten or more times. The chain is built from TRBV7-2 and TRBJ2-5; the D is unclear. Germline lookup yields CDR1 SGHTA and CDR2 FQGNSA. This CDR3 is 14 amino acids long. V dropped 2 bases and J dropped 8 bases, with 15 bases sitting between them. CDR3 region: CASSLSSRAGTQYF. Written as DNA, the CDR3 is TGTGCCAGCAGCTTAAGTTCGCGCGCCGGCACCCAGTACTTC. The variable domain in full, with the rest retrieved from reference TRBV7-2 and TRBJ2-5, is GAGVSQSPSNKVTEKGKDVELRCDPISGHTALYWYRQSLGQGLEFLIYFQGNSAPDKSGLPSDRFSAERTGGSVSTLTIQRTQQEDSAVYLCASSLSSRAGTQYFGPGTRLLVL.

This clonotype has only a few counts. In DNA, the CDR3 is TGCGTCGGGGCAGGGGCGTCGAACACTGAAGCTTTCTTT. It specifies CVGAGASNTEAFF. This chain connects TRBV20-1 to TRBJ1-1; possibly TRBD1 for D (6 bases). Looked up from germline, CDR1 is DFQATT and CDR2 is SNEGSKA (reference sequence). The CDR3 has 13 residues.

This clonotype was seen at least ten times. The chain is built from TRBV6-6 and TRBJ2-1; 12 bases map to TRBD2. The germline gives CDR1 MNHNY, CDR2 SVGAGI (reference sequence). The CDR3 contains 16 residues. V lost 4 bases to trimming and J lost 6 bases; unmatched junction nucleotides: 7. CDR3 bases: TGTGCCAGCAGTTCCATTCTAGCGGGGGGGTCCAATGAGCAGTTCTTC. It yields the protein CASSSILAGGSNEQFF.

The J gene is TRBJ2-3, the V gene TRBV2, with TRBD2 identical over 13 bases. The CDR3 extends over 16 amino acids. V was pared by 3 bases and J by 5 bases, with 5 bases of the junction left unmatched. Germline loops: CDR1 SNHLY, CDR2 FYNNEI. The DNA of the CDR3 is TGTGCCAGCAGTGACCGGACTAGCGGGGGTAAAGATACGCAGTATTTT. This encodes CASSDRTSGGKDTQYF.

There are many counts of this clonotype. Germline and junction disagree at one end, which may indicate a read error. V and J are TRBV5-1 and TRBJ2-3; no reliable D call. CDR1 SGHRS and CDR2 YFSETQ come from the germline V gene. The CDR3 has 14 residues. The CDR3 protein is CASSLAGVADTQYF. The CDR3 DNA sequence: TGTGCCAGCAGTTTAGCTGGGGTGGCAGATACGCAGTATTTT.

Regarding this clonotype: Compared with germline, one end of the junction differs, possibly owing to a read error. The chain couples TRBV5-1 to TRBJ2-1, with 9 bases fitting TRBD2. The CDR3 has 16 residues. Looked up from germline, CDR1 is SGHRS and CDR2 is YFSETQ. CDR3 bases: TGCGCCAGCAGCTTGGGTATAGCGGGGGCGGACAACGAGCAGTTCTTC. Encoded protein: CASSLGIAGADNEQFF.

Here the CDR3 DNA reads TGTGCCAGCAGTATGCGGGGGCGAAGCGGCACTGAAGCTTTCTTT. Residues: CASSMRGRSGTEAFF. This chain connects TRBV2 to TRBJ1-1, with a possible D match to TRBD1 (6 bases). The CDR3 totals 15 residues. The germline V gene encodes CDR1 SNHLY and CDR2 FYNNEI. Between the trimmed V and J ends, which lost 5 bases and 4 bases, there was a span of 17 bases.

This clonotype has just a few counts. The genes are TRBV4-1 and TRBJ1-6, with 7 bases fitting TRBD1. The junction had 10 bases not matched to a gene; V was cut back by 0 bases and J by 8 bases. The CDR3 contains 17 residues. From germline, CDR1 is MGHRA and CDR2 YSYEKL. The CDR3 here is CASSQERGRQGDSPLHF. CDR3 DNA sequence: TGCGCCAGCAGCCAAGAAAGGGGGAGACAGGGAGATTCACCCCTCCACTTT.

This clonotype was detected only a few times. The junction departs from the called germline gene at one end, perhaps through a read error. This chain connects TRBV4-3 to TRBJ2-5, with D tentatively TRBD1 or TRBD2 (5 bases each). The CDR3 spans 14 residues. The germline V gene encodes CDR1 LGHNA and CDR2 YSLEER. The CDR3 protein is CAGSQDGGDSEQYF. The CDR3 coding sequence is TGCGCCGGCAGCCAAGATGGGGGTGATTCAGAGCAGTACTTC.

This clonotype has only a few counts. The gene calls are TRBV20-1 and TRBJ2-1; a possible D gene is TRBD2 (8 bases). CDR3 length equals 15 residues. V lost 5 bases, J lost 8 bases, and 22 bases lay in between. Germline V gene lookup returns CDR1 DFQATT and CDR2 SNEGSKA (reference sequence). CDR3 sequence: CSASDPQRGTDEQFF. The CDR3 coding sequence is TGCAGTGCTTCGGACCCCCAGCGGGGGACAGATGAGCAGTTCTTC.

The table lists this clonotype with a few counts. The CDR3 DNA reads TGCAGTGCTAGATTACCGAACACCGGGGAGCTGTTTTTT. Its protein product is CSARLPNTGELFF. This rearrangement joins TRBV20-1 to TRBJ2-2; D remains unclear. The CDR3 covers 13 residues. The germline V and J ends were trimmed by 2 bases and 0 bases, with 4 bases remaining between them. Germline V lookup: CDR1 DFQATT, CDR2 SNEGSKA (reference sequence).

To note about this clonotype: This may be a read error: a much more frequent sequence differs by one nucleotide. The CDR3: CASSSRVQETQFF. Written as DNA, the CDR3 is TGTGCCAGCAGCTCCAGGGTCCAAGAGACCCAGTTCTTC. V usage is TRBV12-3 or TRBV12-4 and J usage is TRBJ2-5, with a possible D match to TRBD1 (5 bases). The closer fit of TRBJ2-1 to the DNA end suggests the J call may be wrong. CDR3 length: 13 residues.

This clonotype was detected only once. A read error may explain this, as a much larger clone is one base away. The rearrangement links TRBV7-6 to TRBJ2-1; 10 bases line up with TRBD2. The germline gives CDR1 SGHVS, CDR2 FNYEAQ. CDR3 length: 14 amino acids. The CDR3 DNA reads TGTGCCGGCAGCTTACAGCGGGAGGGTACTGAGCAGTTCTTC. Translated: CAGSLQREGTEQFF.

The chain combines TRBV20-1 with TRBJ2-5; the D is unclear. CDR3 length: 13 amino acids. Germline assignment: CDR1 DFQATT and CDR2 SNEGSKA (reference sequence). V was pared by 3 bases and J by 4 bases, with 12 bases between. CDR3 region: CSASKPDRETQYF. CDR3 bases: TGCAGTGCTAGCAAGCCCGATAGAGAGACCCAGTACTTC.

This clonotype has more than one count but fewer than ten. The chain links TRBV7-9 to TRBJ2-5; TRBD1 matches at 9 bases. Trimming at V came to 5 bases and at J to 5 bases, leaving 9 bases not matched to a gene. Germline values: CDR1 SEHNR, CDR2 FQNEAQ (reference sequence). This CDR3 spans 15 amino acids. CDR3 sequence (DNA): TGTGCCAGCAGCCGAGTCGGTACAGGGGGCGAGACCCAGTACTTC. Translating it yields CASSRVGTGGETQYF.

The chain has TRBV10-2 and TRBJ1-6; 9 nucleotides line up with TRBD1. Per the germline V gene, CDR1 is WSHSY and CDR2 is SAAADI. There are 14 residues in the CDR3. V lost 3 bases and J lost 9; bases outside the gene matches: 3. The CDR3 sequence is CASSDRTGASPLHF. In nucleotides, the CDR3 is TGCGCCAGCAGTGATCGGACAGGGGCTTCACCCCTCCACTTT.

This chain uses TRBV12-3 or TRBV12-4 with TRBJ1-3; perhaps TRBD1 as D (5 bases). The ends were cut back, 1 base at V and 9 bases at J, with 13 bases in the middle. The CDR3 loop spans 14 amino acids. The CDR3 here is CASSLGQGSLTIYF. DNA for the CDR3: TGTGCCAGCAGTTTAGGGCAGGGCTCACTCACCATATATTTT.

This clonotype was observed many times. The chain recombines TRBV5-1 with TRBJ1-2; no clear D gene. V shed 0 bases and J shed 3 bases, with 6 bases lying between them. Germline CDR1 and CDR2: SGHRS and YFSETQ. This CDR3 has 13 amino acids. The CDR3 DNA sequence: TGCGCCAGCAGCTTGGTATCCGACTATGGCTACACCTTC. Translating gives CASSLVSDYGYTF.

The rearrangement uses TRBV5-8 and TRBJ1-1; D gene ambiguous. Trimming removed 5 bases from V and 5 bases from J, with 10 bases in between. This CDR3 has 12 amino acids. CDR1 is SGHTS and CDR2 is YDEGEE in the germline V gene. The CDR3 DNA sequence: TGTGCCAGCAGTCCGACTTGGACTGAAGCTTTCTTT. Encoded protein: CASSPTWTEAFF.

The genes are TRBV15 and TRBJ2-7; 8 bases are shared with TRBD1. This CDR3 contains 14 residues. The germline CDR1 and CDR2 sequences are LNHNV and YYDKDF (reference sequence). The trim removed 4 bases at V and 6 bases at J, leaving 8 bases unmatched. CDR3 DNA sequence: TGTGCCACCAGCAACGACAGGGGCACAGGCGAGCAGTACTTC. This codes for CATSNDRGTGEQYF. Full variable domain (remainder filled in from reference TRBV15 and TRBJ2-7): DAMVIQNPRYQVTQFGKPVTLSCSQTLNHNVMYWYQQKSSQAPKLLFHYYDKDFNNEADTPDNFQSRRPNTSFCFLDIRSPGLGDTAMYLCATSNDRGTGEQYFGPGTRLTVT.

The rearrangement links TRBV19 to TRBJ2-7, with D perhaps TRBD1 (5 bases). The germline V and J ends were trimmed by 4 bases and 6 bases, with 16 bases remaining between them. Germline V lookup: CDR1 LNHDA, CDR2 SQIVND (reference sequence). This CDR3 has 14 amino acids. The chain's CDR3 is CASSKSGRVVEQYF. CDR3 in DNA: TGTGCCAGTAGTAAGTCGGGCAGGGTAGTCGAGCAGTACTTC.

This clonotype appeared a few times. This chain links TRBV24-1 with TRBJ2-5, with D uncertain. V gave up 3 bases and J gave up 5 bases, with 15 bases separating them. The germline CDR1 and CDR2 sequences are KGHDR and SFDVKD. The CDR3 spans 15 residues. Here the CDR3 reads CATSDPGLEEETQYF. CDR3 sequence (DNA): TGTGCCACCAGTGATCCGGGCCTTGAGGAGGAGACCCAGTACTTC.

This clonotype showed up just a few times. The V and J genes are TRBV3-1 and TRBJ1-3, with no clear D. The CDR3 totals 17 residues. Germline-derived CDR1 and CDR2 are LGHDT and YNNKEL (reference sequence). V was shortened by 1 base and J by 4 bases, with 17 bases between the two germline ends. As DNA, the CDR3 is TGTGCCAGCAGCCAAGCGGTGAACCCCAACCCCGGAAACACCATATATTTT. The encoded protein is CASSQAVNPNPGNTIYF. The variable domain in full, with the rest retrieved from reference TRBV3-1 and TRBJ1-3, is DTAVSQTPKYLVTQMGNDKSIKCEQNLGHDTMYWYKQDSKKFLKIMFSYNNKELIINETVPNRFSPKSPDKAHLNLHINSLELGDSAVYFCASSQAVNPNPGNTIYFGEGSWLTVV.

Written as DNA, the CDR3 is TGTGCCAGCAGCTTTGCGGGGATGAACACTGAAGCTTTCTTT. It codes for CASSFAGMNTEAFF. The rearrangement joins TRBV5-5 to TRBJ1-1; unclear D gene. The V gene's germline CDR1 is SGHKS and CDR2 YYEKEE (reference sequence). This CDR3 region has 14 residues. Between the trimmed V and J ends, which lost 2 bases and 0 bases, there was a span of 8 bases.

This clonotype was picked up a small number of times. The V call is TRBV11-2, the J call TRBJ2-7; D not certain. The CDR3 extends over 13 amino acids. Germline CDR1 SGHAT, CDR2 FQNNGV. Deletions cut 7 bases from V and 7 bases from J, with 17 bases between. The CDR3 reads CASKTPLVREQYF. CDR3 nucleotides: TGTGCCAGCAAGACACCGTTGGTGCGGGAGCAGTACTTC.

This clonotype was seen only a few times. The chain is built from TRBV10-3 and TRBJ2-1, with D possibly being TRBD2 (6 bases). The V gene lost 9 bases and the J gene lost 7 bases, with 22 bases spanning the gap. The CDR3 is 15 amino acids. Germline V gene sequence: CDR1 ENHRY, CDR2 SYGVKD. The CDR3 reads CAIQPGLESRNEQFF. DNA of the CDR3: TGTGCCATTCAACCGGGACTCGAGAGTCGTAATGAGCAGTTCTTC.